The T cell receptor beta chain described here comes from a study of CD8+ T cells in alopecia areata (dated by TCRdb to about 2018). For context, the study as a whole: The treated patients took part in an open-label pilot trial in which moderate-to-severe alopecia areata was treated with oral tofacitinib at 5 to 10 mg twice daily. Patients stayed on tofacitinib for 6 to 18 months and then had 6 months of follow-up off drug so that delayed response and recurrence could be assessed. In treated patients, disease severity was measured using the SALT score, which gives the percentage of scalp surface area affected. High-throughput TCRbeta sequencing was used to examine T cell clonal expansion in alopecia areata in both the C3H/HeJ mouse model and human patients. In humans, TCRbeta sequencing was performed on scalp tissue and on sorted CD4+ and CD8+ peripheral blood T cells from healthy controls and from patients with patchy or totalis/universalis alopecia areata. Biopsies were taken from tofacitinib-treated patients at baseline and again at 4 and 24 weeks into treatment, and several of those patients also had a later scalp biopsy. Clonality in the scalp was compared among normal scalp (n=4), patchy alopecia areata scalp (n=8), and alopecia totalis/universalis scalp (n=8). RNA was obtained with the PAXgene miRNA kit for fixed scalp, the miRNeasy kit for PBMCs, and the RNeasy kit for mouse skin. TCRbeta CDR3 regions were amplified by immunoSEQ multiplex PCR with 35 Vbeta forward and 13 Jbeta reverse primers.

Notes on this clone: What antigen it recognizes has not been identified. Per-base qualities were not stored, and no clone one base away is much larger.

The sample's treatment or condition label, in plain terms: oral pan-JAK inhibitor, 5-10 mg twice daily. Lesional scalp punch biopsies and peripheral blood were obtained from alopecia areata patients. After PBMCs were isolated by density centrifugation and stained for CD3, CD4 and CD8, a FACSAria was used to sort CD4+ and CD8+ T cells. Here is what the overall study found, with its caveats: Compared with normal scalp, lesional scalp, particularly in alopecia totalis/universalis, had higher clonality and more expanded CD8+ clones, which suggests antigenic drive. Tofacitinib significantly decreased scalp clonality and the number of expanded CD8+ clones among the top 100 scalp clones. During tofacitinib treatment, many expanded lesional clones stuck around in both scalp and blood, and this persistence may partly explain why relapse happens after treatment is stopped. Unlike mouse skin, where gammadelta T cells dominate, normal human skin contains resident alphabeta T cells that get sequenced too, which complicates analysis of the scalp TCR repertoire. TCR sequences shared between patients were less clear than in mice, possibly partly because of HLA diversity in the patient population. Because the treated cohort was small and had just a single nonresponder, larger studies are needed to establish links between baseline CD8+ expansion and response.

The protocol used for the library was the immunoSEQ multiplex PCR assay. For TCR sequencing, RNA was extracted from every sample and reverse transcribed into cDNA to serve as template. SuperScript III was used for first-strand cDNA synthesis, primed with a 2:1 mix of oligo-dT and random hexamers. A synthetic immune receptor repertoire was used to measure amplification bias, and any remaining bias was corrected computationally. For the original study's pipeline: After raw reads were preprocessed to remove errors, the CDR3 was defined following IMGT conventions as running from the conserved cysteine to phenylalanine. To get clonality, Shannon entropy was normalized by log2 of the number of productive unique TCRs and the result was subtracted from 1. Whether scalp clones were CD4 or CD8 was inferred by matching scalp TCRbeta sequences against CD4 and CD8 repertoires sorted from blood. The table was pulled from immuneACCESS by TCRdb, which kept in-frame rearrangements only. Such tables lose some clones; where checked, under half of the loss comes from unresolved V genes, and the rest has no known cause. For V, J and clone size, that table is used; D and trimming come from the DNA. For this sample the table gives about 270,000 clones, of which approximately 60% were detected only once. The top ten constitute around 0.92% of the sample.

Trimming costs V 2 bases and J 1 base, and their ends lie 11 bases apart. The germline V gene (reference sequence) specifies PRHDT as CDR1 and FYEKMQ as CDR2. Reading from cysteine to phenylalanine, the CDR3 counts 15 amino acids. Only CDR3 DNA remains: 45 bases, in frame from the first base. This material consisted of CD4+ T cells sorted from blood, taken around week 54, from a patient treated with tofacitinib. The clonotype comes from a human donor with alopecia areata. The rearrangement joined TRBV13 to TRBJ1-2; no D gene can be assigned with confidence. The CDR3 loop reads CASSLRLVINYGYTF. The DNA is TGTGCCAGCAGCTTACGGTTGGTCATTAACTATGGCTACACCTTC.